The sequence of this TCR beta chain was determined in a study of CD8 T cells in cerebrospinal fluid in Alzheimer's disease. This clonotype registers medium-sized by frequency. TCRdb re-called the 10x single-cell sequencing reads and shows each CDR3 protein once, DNA omitted. The sample's table shows over 1,000 distinct CDR3 sequences. Looked up from germline, CDR1 is GTSNPN and CDR2 is SVGIG (reference sequence). This CDR3 contains 13 residues. The chain couples TRBV30 to TRBJ1-5. The TCR sequence derives from a human donor in good health. The specimen sequenced was cerebrospinal fluid. The CDR3: CAWSVGVGMPQHF.